This section outlines one T cell receptor beta chain sequence together with its context. It lacks a known antigen. Base qualities are not provided; no much larger clone lies one nucleotide away. Based on the germline V gene, the CDR1 and CDR2 sequences are SNHLY and FYNNEI. From V the trimming removes 4 bases and from J it removes 12 bases, while the gene matches leave 11 bases of the junction unaccounted for. The CDR3 spans 14 residues, from the cysteine through the phenylalanine. Only the CDR3 region is kept as DNA, spanning 42 bases read in frame from base 1. The data were taken from a study of cytomegalovirus exposure and HLA in healthy donors (TCRdb year 2017). About the study as a whole: An earlier analysis of roughly 500 of the donors reported approximately 300 Gb of sequence data and 95 million to 140 million unique TCR beta sequences obtained from about 179 million T cells. An early release covering just under 650 HLA-typed donors comprised about 300 gigabases of sequencing data and tens of millions of unique TCR sequences. Of the 398 genotyped donors, 75% to 85% were placed in the genetic ancestry cluster associated with self-reported Caucasian donors. The aim of the study was to test whether cataloging public T cell receptors could identify signatures of past pathogen exposure. Using immunosequencing, the study profiled T cell repertoires from some 670 subjects and related those repertoires to cytomegalovirus serostatus. Along with the approximately 650-subject first cohort, a separate validation cohort of over a hundred different subjects was used. The study combined high-throughput TCR immunosequencing, statistical association of individual TCRs with disease status, and machine learning to predict cytomegalovirus infection status. A later analysis re-analyzed previously published TCR beta repertoires from approximately 670 donors and added high-resolution HLA genotyping to study TCR occurrence patterns. In the later analysis, no new phenotypic data were used to find candidate immune exposures; instead, reliance was placed on TCR beta sequences and their occurrence across donors. In an earlier analysis of 587 of the donors, high-throughput TCR beta sequencing was used to judge whether each TCR beta V gene segment behaved as functional or pseudogenic. Alongside the repertoire data, information on donor age, sex, ethnicity and CMV serostatus was compiled. A later genetic analysis used genome-wide SNP genotypes for about three fifths of the 666 donors, treating that subset as a discovery cohort. Every discovery cohort repertoire had been produced on one sequencing platform. HLA typing included class I and class II loci at four-digit resolution. Typing coverage varied by locus: roughly 620-640 donors for A, B, C, DRB1 and DQB1; 500 to 550 for DQA1; around 610 for DPA1; approximately 470 for DPB1. Because of strong linkage in the cohort, roughly five DR-DQ haplotypes were treated as single units for association and clustering. Among a few hundred genotyped donors of the cohort, an average of approximately 250,000 unique TCR beta nucleotide sequences were sequenced per donor, roughly a sixth of them non-productive. General study outcomes and caveats: Broadly in line with IMGT annotations, most TCR beta V segments showed up in productive rearrangements about 87% or about 30% of the time in an earlier analysis of 450 to 750 of the donors. According to a later analysis, most CMV-associated TCR beta chains appeared to be HLA-restricted, and the HLA associations seemed to be driven largely by CMV exposure. Specific HLA alleles were associated with 15,000 to 20,000 TCR beta sequences at a false discovery rate of 0.05 in a later analysis. Compared with the roughly 710-donor mean, donors in an Asian-associated ancestry cluster had fewer N-insertions in productive TCRs, according to a later genetic analysis. Correlated functional status among segregating V segments might be attributable to linkage disequilibrium, but an unknown experimental factor could not be ruled out. The only immune exposure information available for the cohort was CMV serostatus. A further reported finding was that TCR beta sequences accurately predicted the HLA-A and HLA-B alleles for most subjects in the first cohort. While some public TCRs were present in many individuals, most TCR sequences turned up only very rarely across donors. A later analysis found that HLA-associated TCR beta chains were more clonally expanded and had lower generation probabilities than equally common non-associated chains. Because HLA typing was unavailable for some donors at each locus, only the typed subset was used in association tests. Several of the top co-occurrence clusters appeared to be linked to parvovirus B19, influenza, CMV and Epstein-Barr virus, according to a later analysis. A later analysis found that TCR association rates varied across HLA loci, with DRB1 alleles showing the most associated TCRs and HLA-C alleles the fewest. Roughly uniform sequencing depth across donors was assumed in presence/absence analyses, although this assumption may not hold. Because the 87-base-pair reads could not distinguish some IMGT-functional V segments, including TRBV6-2 and TRBV6-3, those segments were excluded. When HLA alleles, especially DR and DQ, strongly co-occurred, attributing TCR associations to individual alleles was difficult. In vitro tests confirmed that a few of the cytomegalovirus-associated TCR beta chains recognize cytomegalovirus antigens. The authors suggested that the approach could potentially be extended to other disease states and immunological phenotypes. A cluster of highly shared sequence variants was judged likely to be a technical artifact of the sequencing pipeline. This cohort had only TCR beta chains sequenced, and the lack of alpha or paired-chain data limited which features could be detected. A total of 150 to 200 TCR beta chains were listed by the study as associated with cytomegalovirus. In a later genetic analysis, a missense DCLRE1C variant was associated with V-gene and J-gene trimming of TCR beta chains, and the association was replicated in an independent cohort. Because counts were too low, 15 to 20 rarely observed V segments, including chromosome 9 orphons, were excluded from the earlier analysis of 587 of the donors. Cytomegalovirus status was reported to be diagnosed by the classifier with high specificity and sensitivity in both the original and validation cohorts.

The cohort was made up of about 670 healthy bone marrow donors. At the time of sampling, every cohort member was nominally healthy, though immune exposures that went unrecorded were likely present. The donor was CMV seronegative and belonged to the group of 352 seronegative cohort members. Every donor gave a peripheral blood sample, and the peripheral blood mononuclear cells from that sample were used for TCR beta sequencing. The Qiagen DNeasy Blood Extraction Kit was used to extract genomic DNA from the blood cell samples. The library was built by means of the immunoSEQ multiplex PCR assay. A mixture of 60 forward primers for TCR Vbeta segments and 13 reverse primers for TCR Jbeta segments was used in the multiplex PCR. A multiplex PCR assay on genomic DNA amplified the CDR3 region of rearranged TCR beta genes. The amplified TCR beta libraries were sequenced on the Illumina HiSeq System as 87-base-pair reads. The authors processed their data as follows. In a later analysis, some 80 million unique TCR beta chains were counted across the roughly 610 repertoires, and approximately 11 million of these chains were shared by at least two donors. Raw reads were error-corrected and collapsed into unique sequences with a nearest-neighbor algorithm that merged closely related sequences to remove PCR and sequencing errors. CDR3 sequences were aligned to IMGT reference sequences to assign V, D and J gene segments. For a sequence to be retained, a match of at least six nucleotides was required to both a V gene segment and a J gene segment. A rearrangement was called productive if the CDR3 had no stop codons and remained in frame with V and J, and every other rearrangement was called non-productive. Following IMGT convention, CDR3 was defined as the stretch from the second conserved V-encoded cysteine up to the conserved J-encoded phenylalanine. The earlier analysis of about 640 of the donors excluded any sequence lacking an unambiguous match to a single V gene segment. In an earlier analysis of about 590 of the donors, a V segment was called functional when productive rearrangements were above 56.7%, and segregating when the standard deviation between donors exceeded 5%. A statistical classification framework was built for diagnosing cytomegalovirus status from the catalog of TCR beta chain sequences. In a later analysis, V and J genes were assigned by comparing TCR nucleotide sequences against IMGT/GENE-DB human TR gene sequences. The TCRdist pipeline was used in a later analysis to assign CDR3 sequences and most-parsimonious VDJ recombination scenarios. In a later analysis, each TCR beta chain was defined by its CDR3 amino acid sequence together with its V-gene family, and reads lacking a unique V-gene family were excluded. To address suspected cross-contamination and a sequencing artifact, a later analysis removed approximately 600 highly shared, low-generation-probability nucleotide sequences. In a later analysis, a clonal expansion index for each public chain was calculated from normalized within-repertoire ranks of inferred template counts. A later analysis computed generation probabilities with a VDJ recombination model fitted to out-of-frame rearrangements, and checked the results against IGoR. Hypergeometric tests were used in a later analysis to score TCR-TCR, TCR-HLA and TCR-CMV co-occurrence, with a repertoire-size bias correction applied to the TCR pairs. To estimate false discovery rates, a later analysis permuted the HLA or CMV assignments 20 times. In a later analysis, co-occurring TCRs were grouped with DBSCAN, and TCRdist sequence similarity was added when clustering was performed within HLA-allele-positive subsets. Repertoires with fewer than 30,000 or more than 120,000 public chains, plus five repertoires with anomalous nucleotide sharing, were excluded from co-occurrence clustering. As stored in TCRdb, this immuneACCESS dataset retains in-frame rearrangements with V and J assigned. A fraction of the clones does not appear; measured against another copy, unresolved V genes explain less than half of the discrepancy, and the remainder lacks a known reason. V and J calls and clone size are those listed in that table; D and trimming were worked out from the DNA. This sample has 90,000 to 140,000 clones in its table, and around 80% of those were observed once. The ten largest make up approximately 2% of the sample.

The rearranged chain carries TRBV2 and TRBJ2-7; 11 nucleotides in the junction match TRBD2. Sequenced input: PBMCs. The receptor comes from a man aged 30 to 45 in good health and CMV-seronegative. The CDR3 here reads CASSALTSGSLLYF. The DNA sequence reads TGTGCCAGCAGTGCTCTCACTAGCGGGAGTCTTTTGTACTTC.